This T cell receptor beta chain was sequenced for a study of shared clonotypes between healthy human individuals. Clones were read by immunoSEQ multiplex PCR, and TCRdb kept only the in-frame ones, dropping some. The table lists a few million clones, about 93% of them singletons. V was clipped by 10 bases and J by 5 bases, with 17 bases between them. This CDR3 spans 13 amino acids. Germline CDR1 MGHDK, CDR2 SYGVNS. Study-level results: Sampling involved blood alone; tissue repertoires likely differ. Memory subsets generally showed smaller estimated richness than naive subsets did.

CD8 cells classed as naive were CD45RO-negative and positively selected for CCR7, excluding terminally differentiated effector memory CD45RA+ cells. Every one of the donors was a Caucasian adult that lived in Nashville, Tennessee. A word on this clone: The target antigen is unknown.

The material sequenced was naive CD8+ T cells from PBMCs. This TCR came from a man younger than 35 in good health. Some clones in this sample may be carry-over from other donors' samples. The chain joins TRBV25-1 to TRBJ1-2; the D gene is possibly TRBD1 (6 bases). CDR3 DNA sequence: TGTGCCACTCAGCCCCGGGACAAGTATGGCTACACCTTC. The encoded protein is CATQPRDKYGYTF.